Each of the 11 T cell receptor beta chains below was sequenced from the same sample in a study of prognosis after radiotherapy for stage I lung cancer. Genomic DNA was the source, and TCR beta CDR3 was amplified from it by two-round multiplex PCR. Primers were specific to each TRBV and TRBJ gene in first-round PCR. A single record per CDR3 protein comes from TCRdb applying MiXCR to the multiplex PCR reads. The repertoire holds fewer than 40,000 distinct CDR3 sequences, 25% to 40% seen once, with around 27% in the top ten. Sequencing used PBMCs, obtained before or after stereotactic body radiation therapy (not recorded which). Receptors were obtained from a donor at least 50 years old with non-small cell lung cancer.

This clonotype has just a few counts. This clone may be a read error of a much larger clone one base away. The CDR3: CSTREFGNTIYF. CDR3 sequence (DNA): TGCAGTACTAGGGAATTTGGAAACACCATATATTTT. The chain has TRBV20-1 and TRBJ1-3, with D uncertain. The CDR3 has 12 residues. Germline lookup yields CDR1 DFQATT and CDR2 SNEGSKA (reference sequence).

This clonotype was recorded once. The chain joins TRBV19 to TRBJ2-3, with D possibly TRBD2 on 6 matching bases. V lost 7 bases and J 3 bases, leaving 14 bases between the germline ends. The CDR3 runs to 14 residues. CDR1 and CDR2 from the germline V gene are LNHDA and SQIVND (reference sequence). Here the CDR3 DNA reads TGTGCCAGTATGCGGGACGAAATGACAGATACGCAGTATTTT. Its translation: CASMRDEMTDTQYF.

This clonotype was observed many times. V gene TRBV6-1 combines with J gene TRBJ1-5; D is uncertain. Germline CDR1 reads MNHNS; CDR2 reads SASEGT. There are 13 residues in the CDR3. Trimming took off 2 bases at V and 1 base at J, with 3 bases between the two ends. CDR3 DNA sequence: TGTGCCAGCAGTGAAATGAGCAATCAGCCCCAGCATTTT. As protein: CASSEMSNQPQHF.

In the case of this clonotype: A read error may be the cause here, since a much bigger clone is one base away. The V call is TRBV7-3, the J call TRBJ2-7; possibly TRBD1 for D (5 bases). Germline V lookup: CDR1 SGHTA, CDR2 FQGTGA. V was cut by 1 base and J by 2 bases, with 12 bases left in between. The CDR3 has 15 amino acids. The DNA for the CDR3 is TGTGCCAGCAGCTTAATGACAGTCAGGCCCTACGAGCAGTACTTC. It encodes CASSLMTVRPYEQYF. Drawing the rest from reference TRBV7-3 and TRBJ2-7, the complete variable domain is GAGVSQTPSNKVTEKGKYVELRCDPISGHTALYWYRQSLGQGPEFLIYFQGTGAADDSGLPNDRFFAVRPEGSVSTLKIQRTERGDSAVYLCASSLMTVRPYEQYFGPGTRLTVT.

The chain couples TRBV6-2 or TRBV6-3 to TRBJ2-7, with D hard to call. This CDR3 is built from 14 residues. Trimming removed 7 bases from V and 2 bases from J, with 15 bases in between. Germline CDR1 and CDR2: MNHEY and SVGEGT. CDR3 DNA: TGTGCCAGCACCGAGGCCGGCAACGCCTACGAGCAGTACTTC. This sequence encodes CASTEAGNAYEQYF.

The chain combines TRBV12-3 or TRBV12-4 with TRBJ2-1; no definite D call. This CDR3 region has 15 residues. The germline V and J ends were trimmed by 6 bases and 1 base, with 13 bases remaining between them. CDR3 protein: CASSPGPESYNEQFF. The CDR3 nucleotides read TGTGCCAGCAGCCCCGGGCCGGAATCCTACAATGAGCAGTTCTTC.

This chain joins TRBV2 and TRBJ1-2; tentative D call: TRBD1 (6 bases). The CDR3 loop spans 13 amino acids. The V gene's germline CDR1 is SNHLY and CDR2 FYNNEI. Trimming removed 4 bases from V and 4 bases from J, with 10 bases in between. The CDR3 here is CASSAGDGYGYTF. The CDR3 nucleotides are TGTGCCAGCAGTGCAGGGGATGGCTATGGCTACACCTTC. The variable domain in full, completed from reference TRBV2 and TRBJ1-2, reads EPEVTQTPSHQVTQMGQEVILRCVPISNHLYFYWYRQILGQKVEFLVSFYNNEISEKSEIFDDQFSVERPDGSNFTLKIRSTKLEDSAMYFCASSAGDGYGYTFGSGTRLTVV.

In its sample, this clonotype was seen many times. The chain carries TRBV11-2 and TRBJ2-3, with D perhaps matching TRBD1 or TRBD2 (6 bases each). The CDR3 is made up of 16 amino acids. V lost 5 bases to trimming and J lost 0 bases, with 15 bases between them. Germline assignment: CDR1 SGHAT and CDR2 FQNNGV. The CDR3 coding sequence is TGTGCCAGCAGCGTTCTGATAGGGGGGAGCACAGATACGCAGTATTTT. Translation: CASSVLIGGSTDTQYF.

For this clonotype: With a far larger clone one base away, a read error is the likely cause. The V and J genes are TRBV6-5 and TRBJ2-7, with TRBD2 matching over 13 bases. Germline-derived CDR1 and CDR2 are MNHEY and SVGAGI. The CDR3 totals 18 residues. J was trimmed by 2 bases and V by 7 bases; bases with no gene match: 14. CDR3 sequence: CASNPHSTSGGVTYEQYF. CDR3 DNA sequence: TGTGCCAGCAACCCCCATAGTACTAGCGGGGGGGTTACCTACGAGCAGTACTTC.

This clonotype was counted many times. This chain uses TRBV10-3 with TRBJ2-3; unclear D gene. V was pared by 4 bases and J by 0 bases, with 8 bases between. This CDR3 contains 14 residues. Germline V CDR1 and CDR2: ENHRY, SYGVKD. The CDR3, as DNA: TGTGCCATCAGTGGTAGGGAAAGCACAGATACGCAGTATTTT. Translating gives CAISGRESTDTQYF.

This clonotype was recorded many times. The rearrangement uses TRBV9 and TRBJ1-3, with TRBD1 matching 7 bases. J gave up 3 bases and V 4 bases, and 4 bases lay outside the gene matches. Per germline, CDR1 SGDLS and CDR2 YYNGEE. CDR3 size: 14 residues. The CDR3 protein is CASSTDRVGNTIYF. CDR3 coding DNA: TGTGCCAGCAGCACCGACAGGGTTGGAAACACCATATATTTT. The variable domain in full, with the rest retrieved from reference TRBV9 and TRBJ1-3, is DSGVTQTPKHLITATGQRVTLRCSPRSGDLSVYWYQQSLDQGLQFLIQYYNGEERAKGNILERFSAQQFPDLHSELNLSSLELGDSALYFCASSTDRVGNTIYFGEGSWLTVV.